This paragraph reports one T cell receptor beta chain. Germline loops: CDR1 ENHRY, CDR2 SYGVKD. The CDR3 is made up of 13 amino acids. V lost 6 bases to trimming and J lost 6 bases; unmatched junction nucleotides: 6. These data are taken from a study of blood T cell repertoires in COVID-19. At the level of the study: The United States, Italy and Spain supplied acute and convalescent COVID-19 samples. The cDNA or gDNA used as material had been derived from T cells, B-cell-depleted T cells, or PBMCs.

Authors' data handling: Amplification of reference gene primers provided the estimated nucleated cell counts. Clones were sequenced by immunoSEQ multiplex PCR, and TCRdb holds only the in-frame ones, with some missing. V and J calls and clone size are those listed in that table; D and trimming were worked out from the DNA. The repertoire holds approximately 68,000 clones, with around 86% as singletons. Sequencing was carried out using peripheral blood. This rearrangement joins TRBV10-3 to TRBJ2-7; 9 bases are shared with TRBD1. This clonotype was obtained from a woman aged 55-70 years with acute or convalescent COVID-19. CDR3 sequence (DNA): TGTGCCATCAGATGGACAGGGGATGGCGAGCAGTACTTC. It is translated as CAIRWTGDGEQYF.